This TCR beta chain was obtained from a study of Graves' ophthalmopathy and Graves' hyperthyroidism. Diagnosis used clinical symptoms, serum thyroxine, TRAb, thyroid ultrasound and orbital computed tomography. Germline V gene data show CDR1 as GTSNPN and CDR2 as SVGIG (reference sequence). CDR3 length: 15 residues. The V end was cut by 1 base, the J end by 2 bases, with 12 bases between. This clonotype was seen repeatedly, ten times or more. CDR3 regions of TCR beta were amplified from RNA transcripts. HTBI primers were used in a first-round RT-PCR, which preceded a second-round multiplex PCR. TCRdb passed the multiplex PCR reads through MiXCR, listing each CDR3 protein once. The repertoire consists of 340,000 or so distinct CDR3 sequences, with roughly 17% occurring once and the leading ten covering roughly an eighth.

The chain combines TRBV30 with TRBJ1-5, with a tentative D call TRBD1 (6 bases). The sequenced sample consisted of peripheral blood. This receptor was identified in an adult man with Graves' ophthalmopathy. CDR3 coding DNA: TGTGCCTGGAGTGCAACAGGGTTGGGCAATCAGCCCCAGCATTTT. Protein product: CAWSATGLGNQPQHF.